The sequence of this T cell receptor beta chain was determined in a study of Ad26.COV2.S vaccination and SARS-CoV-2 variants. In the study overall: Among those in the COV1001 Ad26.COV2.S trial arm was the donor. Participants got Ad26.COV2.S intramuscularly, once or twice 56 days apart. Study results and limitations: Possible underestimation of total T cell responses by the TCR breadth and depth analyses was noted.

The treatment denotes: around 19 received Ad26.COV2.S at low or high dose, single or two shots; roughly five received placebo; per-sample allocation not given. At day 63 after the first vaccine or placebo injection, samples were drawn. Measured with immunoSEQ multiplex PCR; TCRdb has only the in-frame clones, and not every one. The table includes 200,000 to 250,000 clones, approximately 90% detected once. V was pared by 4 bases and J by 4 bases, with 11 bases between. CDR1 and CDR2 from the germline V gene are SGHDN and FVKESK. This CDR3 spans 15 amino acids. As regards this clone: The target antigen is unknown.

The clonotype was recovered from a person between 18 and 59 years old who received the Ad26.COV2.S COVID-19 vaccine or a placebo. Sequences were derived from peripheral blood, sampled in a trial of Ad26.COV2.S vaccine versus placebo. The rearrangement uses TRBV14 and TRBJ1-6; D is uncertain. The CDR3 region is CASSPRRLYNSPLHF. As DNA, the CDR3 is TGTGCCAGCAGCCCCCGAAGATTGTATAATTCACCCCTCCACTTT. The full variable domain, rest sourced from reference TRBV14 and TRBJ1-6, is EAGVTQFPSHSVIEKGQTVTLRCDPISGHDNLYWYRRVMGKEIKFLLHFVKESKQDESGMPNNRFLAERTGGTYSTLKVQPAELEDSGVYFCASSPRRLYNSPLHFGNGTRLTVT.